This TCR beta chain was sequenced for a study of CD8 T cells in Susac syndrome. Whole-study context: About 6 sequenced Susac syndrome patients had clinically active disease, while about 8 were in remission.

RNA was extracted with the RNeasy kit, and a quantity of about 0.45 to 1 ug was reverse transcribed using random hexamers. TCRdb re-called the immunoSEQ multiplex PCR reads with MiXCR, one entry per CDR3 protein. The sample records 170,000 or so distinct CDR3 sequences, roughly 92% being singletons. Negative isolation was applied to CD8+ and CD4+ T cells, and FACS enrichment was applied to TEMRA cells. Sequenced sample: CD4+ T cells from PBMCs. This clonotype was obtained from a human donor with Susac syndrome.

The CDR3 sequence is CASSQTSDTEAFF. As DNA, the CDR3 is TGTGCCAGCAGTCAAACCAGTGACACTGAAGCTTTCTTT. The chain uses TRBV7-3 and TRBJ1-1, with D hard to call. Trimming removed 6 bases at V and 3 bases at J, with 11 bases between. Germline CDR1 and CDR2: SGHTA and FQGTGA. This CDR3 spans 13 amino acids.